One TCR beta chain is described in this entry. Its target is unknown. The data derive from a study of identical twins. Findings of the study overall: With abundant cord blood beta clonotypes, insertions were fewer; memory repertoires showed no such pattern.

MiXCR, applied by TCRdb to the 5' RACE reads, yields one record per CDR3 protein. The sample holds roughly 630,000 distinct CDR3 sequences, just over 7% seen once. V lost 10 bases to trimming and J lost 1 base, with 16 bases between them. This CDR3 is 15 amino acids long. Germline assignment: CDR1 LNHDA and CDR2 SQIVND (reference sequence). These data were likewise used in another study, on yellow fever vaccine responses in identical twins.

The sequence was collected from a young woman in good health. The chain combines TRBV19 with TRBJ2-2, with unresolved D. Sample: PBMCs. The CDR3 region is CATQTDDRNTGELFF. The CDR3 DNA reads TGTGCCACCCAGACGGACGATCGGAACACCGGGGAGCTGTTTTTT. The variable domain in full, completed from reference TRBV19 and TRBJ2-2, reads DGGITQSPKYLFRKEGQNVTLSCEQNLNHDAMYWYRQDPGQGLRLIYYSQIVNDFQKGDIAEGYSVSREKKESFPLTVTSAQKNPTAFYLCATQTDDRNTGELFFGEGSRLTVL.